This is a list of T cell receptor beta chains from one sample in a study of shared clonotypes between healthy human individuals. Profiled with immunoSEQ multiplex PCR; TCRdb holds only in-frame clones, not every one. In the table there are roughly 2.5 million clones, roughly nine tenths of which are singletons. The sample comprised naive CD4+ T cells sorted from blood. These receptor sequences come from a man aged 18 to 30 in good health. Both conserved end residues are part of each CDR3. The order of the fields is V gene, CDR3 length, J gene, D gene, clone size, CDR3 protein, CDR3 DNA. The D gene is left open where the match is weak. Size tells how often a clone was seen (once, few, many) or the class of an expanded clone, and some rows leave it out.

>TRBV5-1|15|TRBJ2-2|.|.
CASRLTGWDTGELFF
TGCGCCAGCAGACTAACGGGATGGGACACCGGGGAGCTGTTTTTT
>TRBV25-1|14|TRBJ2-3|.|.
CASSERMSTDTQYF
TGTGCCAGCAGTGAACGCATGAGCACAGATACGCAGTATTTT
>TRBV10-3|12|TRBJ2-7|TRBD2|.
CAISLAALEQYF
TGTGCCATCAGTCTAGCGGCTCTCGAGCAGTACTTC
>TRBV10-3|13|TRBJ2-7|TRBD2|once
CAIRLAGANEQYF
TGTGCCATCAGGCTAGCGGGAGCCAACGAGCAGTACTTC
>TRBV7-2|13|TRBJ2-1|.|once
CASSIIGGNEQFF
TGTGCCAGCAGCATCATCGGGGGCAATGAGCAGTTCTTC
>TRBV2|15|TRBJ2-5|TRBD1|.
CASTGRQGLSETQYF
TGTGCCAGCACCGGAAGACAGGGTCTGTCGGAGACCCAGTACTTC
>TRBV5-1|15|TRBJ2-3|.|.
CASSLRDRRTDTQYF
TGCGCCAGCAGCCTCCGGGACCGACGCACAGATACGCAGTATTTT
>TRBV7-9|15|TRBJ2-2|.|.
CASSPTRTTTGELFF
TGTGCCAGCAGCCCGACTCGGACAACTACCGGGGAGCTGTTTTTT
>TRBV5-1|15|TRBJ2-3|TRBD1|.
CASSARTGGKDTQYF
TGCGCCAGCAGCGCGCGGACAGGGGGGAAAGATACGCAGTATTTT
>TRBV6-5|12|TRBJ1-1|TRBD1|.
CASSEWTGGAFF
TGTGCCAGCAGTGAATGGACAGGGGGAGCTTTCTTT
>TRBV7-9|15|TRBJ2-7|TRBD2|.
CASSWTSGSSYEQYF
TGTGCCAGCAGCTGGACTAGCGGGAGCTCCTACGAGCAGTACTTC
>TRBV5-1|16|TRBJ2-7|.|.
CASSLAPWGPPNEQYF
TGCGCCAGCAGCTTGGCCCCGTGGGGCCCTCCTAACGAGCAGTACTTC
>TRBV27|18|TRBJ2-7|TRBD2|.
CASSLARLAGGTPYEQYF
TGTGCCAGCAGTTTAGCGCGCCTAGCGGGGGGCACTCCCTACGAGCAGTACTTC
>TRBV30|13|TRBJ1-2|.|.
CAWSLGPGYGYTF
TGTGCCTGGAGCCTGGGCCCAGGGTATGGCTACACCTTC
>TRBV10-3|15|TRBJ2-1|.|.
CAISGAGDSYNEQFF
TGTGCCATCAGTGGAGCTGGGGACTCCTACAATGAGCAGTTCTTC
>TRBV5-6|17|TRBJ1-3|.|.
CASSLVGGFDSGNTIYF
TGTGCCAGCAGCTTGGTCGGGGGGTTCGATTCTGGAAACACCATATATTTT
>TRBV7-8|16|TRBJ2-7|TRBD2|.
CASSLAGLAGVGEQYF
TGTGCCAGCAGCTTGGCCGGACTAGCGGGAGTGGGGGAGCAGTACTTC
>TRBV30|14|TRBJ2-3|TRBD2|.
CAWSVPGGPDTQYF
TGTGCCTGGAGTGTCCCGGGGGGGCCAGATACGCAGTATTTT
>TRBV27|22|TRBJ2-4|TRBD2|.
CASSLTHPGLAGSKVAKNIQYF
TGTGCCAGCAGTTTAACCCACCCGGGACTAGCGGGATCCAAGGTGGCCAAAAACATTCAGTACTTC
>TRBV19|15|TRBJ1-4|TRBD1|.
CASSPQGVTNEKLFF
TGTGCCAGTAGTCCACAGGGGGTTACTAATGAAAAACTGTTTTTT
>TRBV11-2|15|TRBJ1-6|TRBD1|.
CASSLAGTVNSPLHF
TGTGCCAGCAGCTTAGCAGGGACAGTTAATTCACCCCTCCACTTT
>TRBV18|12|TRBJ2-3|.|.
CASSPSGDTQYF
TGTGCCAGCTCACCGTCAGGAGATACGCAGTATTTT
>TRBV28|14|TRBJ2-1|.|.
CATTGLLHYNEQFF
TGTGCCACCACCGGGCTTCTACACTACAATGAGCAGTTCTTC
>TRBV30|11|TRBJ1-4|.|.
CAWTKREKLFF
TGTGCCTGGACAAAACGGGAAAAACTGTTTTTT
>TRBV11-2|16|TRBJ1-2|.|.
CASSLVYSRGNYGYTF
TGTGCCAGCAGCTTAGTCTACTCTCGGGGGAACTATGGCTACACCTTC
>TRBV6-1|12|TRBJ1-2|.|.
CASGSGTYGYTF
TGTGCCAGCGGTTCAGGTACCTATGGCTACACCTTC
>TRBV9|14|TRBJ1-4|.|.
CASSVDSKDEKLFF
TGTGCCAGCAGCGTCGACAGTAAGGATGAAAAACTGTTTTTT
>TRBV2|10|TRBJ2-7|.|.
CASREYEQYF
TGTGCCAGCAGGGAGTACGAGCAGTACTTC
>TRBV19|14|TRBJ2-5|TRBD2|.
CASSYGGLEETQYF
TGTGCCAGTAGTTATGGAGGACTAGAAGAGACCCAGTACTTC
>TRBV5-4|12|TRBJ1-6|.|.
CASSVDNSPLHF
TGTGCCAGCAGCGTGGACAATTCACCCCTCCACTTT
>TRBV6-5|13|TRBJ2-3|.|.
CASSRRLADTQYF
TGTGCCAGCAGCCGTCGACTAGCAGATACGCAGTATTTT